These 2 T cell receptor beta chains were sequenced from one sample in a study of vaccination and CD4 T cells after COVID-19. The Oncomine TCR Beta short-read assay sequenced DNA from cultured CD4+ T cells. From the PCR reads, TCRdb called clonotypes with MiXCR, one entry per CDR3 protein. The sample has about 21,000 distinct CDR3 sequences; roughly half are singletons. Treatment described: roughly nine-day PBMC culture with coronavirus spike peptide pools or control peptides (ViraFEST assay). Antigen specificity for these receptors is unknown. Sequencing was carried out using CD4+ T cells from blood, cultured in vitro. These receptors originate from a human donor who had recovered from COVID-19.

This clonotype showed up just a few times. V gene TRBV5-1 combines with J gene TRBJ1-2; D perhaps matches TRBD1 (5 bases). V lost 3 bases and J 4 bases, leaving 19 bases between the germline ends. The CDR3 runs to 16 residues. Germline V gene data show CDR1 as SGHRS and CDR2 as YFSETQ. CDR3 nucleotides: TGCGCCAGCAGCTCCCGAGAGGGCCAGGGACTCTATGGCTACACCTTC. Protein sequence: CASSSREGQGLYGYTF.

This clonotype came up once. This chain joins TRBV6-5 and TRBJ2-7; TRBD1 is a possible D gene (5 bases). Trimming took off 2 bases at V and 3 bases at J, with 17 bases between the two ends. CDR1 MNHEY and CDR2 SVGAGI come from the germline V gene. The CDR3 length is 16 residues. The CDR3 sequence is CASSYTTGALLYEQYF. In nucleotides, the CDR3 is TGTGCCAGCAGTTACACCACAGGAGCCCTTCTCTACGAGCAGTACTTC.